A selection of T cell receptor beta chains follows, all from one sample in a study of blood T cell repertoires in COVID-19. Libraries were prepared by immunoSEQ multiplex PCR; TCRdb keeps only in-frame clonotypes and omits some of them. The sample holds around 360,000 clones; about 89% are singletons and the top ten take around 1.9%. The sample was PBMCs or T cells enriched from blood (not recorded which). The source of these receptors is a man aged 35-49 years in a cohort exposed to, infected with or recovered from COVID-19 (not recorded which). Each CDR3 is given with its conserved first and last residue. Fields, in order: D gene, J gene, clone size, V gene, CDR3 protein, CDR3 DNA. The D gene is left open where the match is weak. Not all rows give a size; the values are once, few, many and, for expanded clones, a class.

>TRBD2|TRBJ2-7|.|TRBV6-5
CASNREGSMAYEQYF
TGTGCCAGTAACCGGGAGGGAAGTATGGCCTACGAGCAGTACTTC
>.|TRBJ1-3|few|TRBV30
CAWSVSIAGNTIYF
TGTGCCTGGAGTGTATCTATTGCTGGAAACACCATATATTTT
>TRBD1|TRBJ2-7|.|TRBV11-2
CASSHTSGTGFSYEQYF
TGTGCCAGCAGCCACACCTCCGGGACAGGGTTCTCCTACGAGCAGTACTTC
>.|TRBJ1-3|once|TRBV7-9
CASSLRQGNTIYF
TGTGCCAGCAGCTTAAGACAGGGAAACACCATATATTTT
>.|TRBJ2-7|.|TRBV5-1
CASSSGQYYEQYF
TGCGCCAGCAGCTCCGGACAGTACTACGAGCAGTACTTC
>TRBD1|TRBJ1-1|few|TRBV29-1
CSVNWDRGSTEAFF
TGCAGCGTAAACTGGGACAGGGGGTCCACTGAAGCTTTCTTT
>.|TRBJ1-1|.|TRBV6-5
CASSYSRSQNTEAFF
TGTGCCAGCAGTTACTCTCGGAGTCAGAACACTGAAGCTTTCTTT
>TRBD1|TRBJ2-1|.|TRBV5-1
CASSLLPGTGGLARVYNEQFF
TGCGCCAGCAGCCTCCTCCCCGGGACAGGGGGGCTAGCGAGGGTGTACAATGAGCAGTTCTTC
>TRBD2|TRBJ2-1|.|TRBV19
CASSIDHAGLSYNEQFF
TGTGCCAGTAGTATAGATCATGCGGGACTATCGTACAATGAGCAGTTCTTC
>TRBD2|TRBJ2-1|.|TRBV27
CASFSGSRDEQFF
TGTGCCAGCTTCAGCGGGAGCAGGGATGAGCAGTTCTTC
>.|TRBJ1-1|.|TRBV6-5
CASRSPGEGTEAFF
TGTGCCAGCAGATCTCCGGGGGAGGGCACTGAAGCTTTCTTT
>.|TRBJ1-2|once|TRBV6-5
CASRRTPGNYGYTF
TGTGCCAGCAGGCGAACACCGGGAAACTATGGCTACACCTTC
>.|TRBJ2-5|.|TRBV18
CASSRGGDETQYF
TGTGCCAGCTCACGGGGAGGAGATGAGACCCAGTACTTC
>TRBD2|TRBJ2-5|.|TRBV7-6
CASSMGLAGGRGETQYF
TGTGCCAGCAGCATGGGACTAGCGGGAGGGCGAGGAGAGACCCAGTACTTC
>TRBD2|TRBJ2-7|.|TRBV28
CASSAPGLAGRYEQYF
TGTGCCAGCAGTGCTCCGGGACTAGCGGGGAGATACGAGCAGTACTTC
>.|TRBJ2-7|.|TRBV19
CASSKDRSYEQYF
TGTGCCAGTAGTAAAGACAGATCCTACGAGCAGTACTTC
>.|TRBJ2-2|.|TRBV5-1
CASRTATGNTGELFF
TGCGCCAGCAGGACTGCAACAGGGAACACCGGGGAGCTGTTTTTT
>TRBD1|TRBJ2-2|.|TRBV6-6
CASSQGAITGELFF
TGTGCCAGCAGTCAGGGGGCTATCACCGGGGAGCTGTTTTTT
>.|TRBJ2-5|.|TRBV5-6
CASSLVSQETQYF
TGTGCCAGCAGCTTGGTTTCGCAAGAGACCCAGTACTTC
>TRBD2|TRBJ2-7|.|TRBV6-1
CASSEGGGVRNYEQYF
TGTGCCAGCAGTGAGGGGGGAGGGGTTAGGAACTACGAGCAGTACTTC
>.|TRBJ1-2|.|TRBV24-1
CATSDPTYGYTF
TGTGCCACCAGTGATCCCACTTACGGCTACACCTTC
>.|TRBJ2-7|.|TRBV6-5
CASSRDLIYEQYF
TGTGCCAGCAGTAGGGACTTAATCTACGAGCAGTACTTC
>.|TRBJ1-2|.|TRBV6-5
CASRQITGTNYGYTF
TGTGCCAGCAGACAGATTACAGGGACTAACTATGGCTACACCTTC
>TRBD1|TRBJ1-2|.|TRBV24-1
CATSSRTGINYGYTF
TGTGCCACCAGTTCTAGGACAGGGATTAACTATGGCTACACCTTC
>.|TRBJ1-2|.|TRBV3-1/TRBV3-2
CASSQDAGNYGYTF
TGTGCCAGCAGCCAAGACGCGGGAAACTATGGCTACACCTTC
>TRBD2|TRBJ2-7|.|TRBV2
CASSGTSGTYEQYF
TGTGCCAGCAGTGGGACTAGCGGGACCTACGAGCAGTACTTC
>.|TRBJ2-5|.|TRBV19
CASSISVTQETQYF
TGTGCCAGTAGTATATCGGTAACCCAAGAGACCCAGTACTTC
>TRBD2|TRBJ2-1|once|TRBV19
CARVKTSGSFNEQFF
TGTGCCAGAGTAAAGACTAGCGGGAGCTTCAATGAGCAGTTCTTC
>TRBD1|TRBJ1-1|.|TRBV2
CASSGQGHTEAFF
TGTGCCAGCAGTGGACAGGGACACACTGAAGCTTTCTTT
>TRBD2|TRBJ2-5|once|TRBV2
CAGRGSGRGKETQYF
TGTGCCGGCAGGGGTAGCGGGAGGGGGAAGGAGACCCAGTACTTC
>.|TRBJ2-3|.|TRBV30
CAWSRGGADTQYF
TGTGCCTGGAGTAGAGGAGGGGCAGATACGCAGTATTTT
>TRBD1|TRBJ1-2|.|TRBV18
CASSPTEGTDTNGYTF
TGTGCCAGCTCACCAACGGAGGGGACAGATACCAATGGCTACACCTTC
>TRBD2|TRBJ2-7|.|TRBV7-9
CASSLLAGGYEQYF
TGTGCCAGCAGCTTACTAGCGGGGGGATACGAGCAGTACTTC
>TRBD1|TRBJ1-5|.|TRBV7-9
CASSGGGFQPQHF
TGTGCCAGCTCAGGGGGCGGGTTTCAGCCCCAGCATTTT
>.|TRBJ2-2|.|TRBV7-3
CASSLLGGTGELFF
TGTGCCAGCAGCTTATTGGGGGGCACCGGGGAGCTGTTTTTT
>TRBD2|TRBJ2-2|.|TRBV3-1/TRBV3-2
CASSQEWLAGGELFF
TGTGCCAGCAGCCAAGAGTGGCTAGCGGGCGGGGAGCTGTTTTTT
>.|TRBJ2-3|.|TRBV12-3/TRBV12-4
CASTRTGTDTQYF
TGTGCCAGCACTCGGACAGGCACAGATACGCAGTATTTT
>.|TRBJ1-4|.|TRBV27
CASSPQGFNEKLFF
TGTGCCAGCAGTCCGCAGGGCTTTAATGAAAAACTGTTTTTT
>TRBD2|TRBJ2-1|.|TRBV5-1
CASSLDLAVYNEQFF
TGCGCCAGCAGCTTGGATCTAGCGGTCTACAATGAGCAGTTCTTC
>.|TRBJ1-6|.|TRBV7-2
CASSLGGEDSPLHF
TGTGCCAGCAGCTTAGGAGGAGAAGATTCACCCCTCCACTTT
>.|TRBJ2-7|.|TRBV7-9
CASSLQGYEQYF
TGTGCCAGCAGCTTACAGGGGTACGAGCAGTACTTC
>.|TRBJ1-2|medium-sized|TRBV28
CADHRVEDGYTF
TGTGCCGACCACCGGGTGGAGGATGGCTACACCTTC
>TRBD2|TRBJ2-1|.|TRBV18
CASEKRERGEQFF
TGTGCCAGCGAAAAGCGGGAGAGGGGTGAGCAGTTCTTC
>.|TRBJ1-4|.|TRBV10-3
CAISTSDRSNEKLFF
.